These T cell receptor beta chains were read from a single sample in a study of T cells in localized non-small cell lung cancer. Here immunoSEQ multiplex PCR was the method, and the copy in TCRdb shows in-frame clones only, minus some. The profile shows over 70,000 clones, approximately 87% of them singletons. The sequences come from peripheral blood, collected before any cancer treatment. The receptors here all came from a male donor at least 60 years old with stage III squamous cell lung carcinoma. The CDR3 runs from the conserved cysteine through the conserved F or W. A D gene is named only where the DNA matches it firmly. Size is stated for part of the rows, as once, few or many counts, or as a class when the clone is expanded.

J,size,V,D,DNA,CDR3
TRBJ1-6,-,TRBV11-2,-,TGTGCCAGCAGCCTCCGGGACACTACCAATTCACCCCTCCACTTT,CASSLRDTTNSPLHF
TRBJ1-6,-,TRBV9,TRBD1,TGTGCCAGCAGCGTAGGAATTGGACAGGGAGATTCACCCCTCCACTTT,CASSVGIGQGDSPLHF
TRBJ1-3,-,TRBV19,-,TGTGCCAGTAGTATAGGTGGGGCTGGAAACACCATATATTTT,CASSIGGAGNTIYF
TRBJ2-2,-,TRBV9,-,TGTGCCAGCAGCGTACTTCCCAAGGACAGCCTAGGCGGGGAGCTGTTTTTT,CASSVLPKDSLGGELFF
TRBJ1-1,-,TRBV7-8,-,TGTGCCAGCAGCTTAACCTCTCCCGCAACGGCTTTCTTT,CASSLTSPATAFF
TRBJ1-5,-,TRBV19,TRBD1,TGTGCCAGTAGCACCAGGGGGCTGGGTCAGCCCCAGCATTTT,CASSTRGLGQPQHF
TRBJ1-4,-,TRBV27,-,TGTGCCAGCAGAAGACAAACTGAAAAACTGTTTTTT,CASRRQTEKLFF
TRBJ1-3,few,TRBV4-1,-,TGCGCCAGCAGCCAGGATCCGTTCGGGTGGAGAAACACCATATATTTT,CASSQDPFGWRNTIYF
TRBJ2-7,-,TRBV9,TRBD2,TGTGCCAGCAGCGCCCACGGGGGGGGCGCTGATGCCGAGCAGTACTTC,CASSAHGGGADAEQYF
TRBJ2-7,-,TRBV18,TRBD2,TGTGCCAGCTCACCTTCGGGGGGTTCCTACGAGCAGTACTTC,CASSPSGGSYEQYF